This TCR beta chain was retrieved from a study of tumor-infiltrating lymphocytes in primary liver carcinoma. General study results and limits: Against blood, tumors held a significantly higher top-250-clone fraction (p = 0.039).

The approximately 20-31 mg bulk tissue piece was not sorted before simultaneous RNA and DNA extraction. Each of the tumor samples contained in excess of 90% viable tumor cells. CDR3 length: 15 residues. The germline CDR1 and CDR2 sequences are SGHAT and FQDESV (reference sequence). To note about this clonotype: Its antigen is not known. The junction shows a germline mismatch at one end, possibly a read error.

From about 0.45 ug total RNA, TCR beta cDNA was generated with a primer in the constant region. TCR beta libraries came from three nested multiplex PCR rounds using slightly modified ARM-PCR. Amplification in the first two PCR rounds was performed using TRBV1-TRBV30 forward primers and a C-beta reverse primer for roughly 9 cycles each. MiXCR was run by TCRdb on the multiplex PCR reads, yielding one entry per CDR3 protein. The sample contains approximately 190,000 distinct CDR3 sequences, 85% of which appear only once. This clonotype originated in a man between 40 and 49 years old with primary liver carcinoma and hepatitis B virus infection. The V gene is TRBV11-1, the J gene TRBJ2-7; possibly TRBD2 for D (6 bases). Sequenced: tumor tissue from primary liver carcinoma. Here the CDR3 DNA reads TGTGTCAGCGGCTCATCCCGGGACTCCTCCTACGTGCAGTACTTC. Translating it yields CVSGSSRDSSYVQYF. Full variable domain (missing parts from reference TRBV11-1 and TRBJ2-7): EAEVAQSPRYKITEKSQAVAFWCDPISGHATLYWYRQILGQGPELLVQFQDESVVDDSQLPKDRFSAERLKGVDSTLKIQPAELGDSAMYLCVSGSSRDSSYVQYFGPGTRLTVT.